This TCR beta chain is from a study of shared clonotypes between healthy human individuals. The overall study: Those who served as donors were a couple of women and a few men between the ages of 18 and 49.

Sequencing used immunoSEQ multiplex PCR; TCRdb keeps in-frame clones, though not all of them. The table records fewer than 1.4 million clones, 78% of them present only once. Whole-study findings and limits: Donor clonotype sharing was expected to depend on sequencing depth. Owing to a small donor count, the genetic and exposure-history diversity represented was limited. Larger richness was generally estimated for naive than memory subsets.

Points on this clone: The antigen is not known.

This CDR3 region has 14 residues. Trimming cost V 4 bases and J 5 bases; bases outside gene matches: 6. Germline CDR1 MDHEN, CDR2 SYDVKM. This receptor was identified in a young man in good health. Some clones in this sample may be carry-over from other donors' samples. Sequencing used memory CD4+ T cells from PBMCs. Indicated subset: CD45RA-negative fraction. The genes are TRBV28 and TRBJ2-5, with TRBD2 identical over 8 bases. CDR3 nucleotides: TGTGCCAGCAGTTCATCGGGAGGGCCTGAGACCCAGTACTTC. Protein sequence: CASSSSGGPETQYF. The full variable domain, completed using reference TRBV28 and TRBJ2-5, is DVKVTQSSRYLVKRTGEKVFLECVQDMDHENMFWYRQDPGLGLRLIYFSYDVKMKEKGDIPEGYSVSREKKERFSLILESASTNQTSMYLCASSSSGGPETQYFGPGTRLLVL.